This record concerns one T cell receptor beta chain sequence. V dropped 1 base and J dropped 3 bases, with 4 bases sitting between them. CDR3 length: 12 amino acids. The germline gives CDR1 SGHRS, CDR2 YFSETQ. Patients had blood sampled at baseline and again on cycle 4 day 1 and cycle 7 day 1. The assay was immunoSEQ multiplex PCR, and TCRdb's table has in-frame clones only and misses some. The sample holds about 120,000 clones, roughly 95% seen once. These data belong to a study of OX40 agonist ivuxolimab in advanced cancers. This clonotype was sampled from an adult with an advanced solid tumor such as melanoma, head and neck, liver or kidney cancer. This rearrangement joins TRBV5-1 to TRBJ1-2, with no clear D. The material was CD4+ or CD8+ T cells sorted from blood, obtained in a trial of the OX40 agonist ivuxolimab. The CDR3 loop reads CASSLFDYGYTF. Written as DNA, the CDR3 is TGCGCCAGCAGCTTGTTTGACTATGGCTACACCTTC.